This paragraph covers one TCR beta chain sequence. Patients at the Seattle site were enrolled during active infection and followed longitudinally. TCRdb keeps only in-frame clones here, not all; method: immunoSEQ multiplex PCR. In the table there are more than 45,000 clones, around 87% of which are singletons. These data come from a study of blood T cell repertoires in COVID-19. In germline, CDR1 is LNHDA, CDR2 SQIVND (reference sequence). The CDR3 sequence is 17 residues long. Trimming cost V 3 bases and J 0 bases, with 15 bases left between them. The chain has TRBV19 and TRBJ1-5; tentatively, D is TRBD1 (5 bases). Sequencing was performed on peripheral blood. The sequence came from a woman aged 60-75 years with COVID-19, enrolled during active disease. CDR3 DNA: TGTGCCAGTAGTATTTCAAAAGGGGAGGGTAGCAATCAGCCCCAGCATTTT. This codes for CASSISKGEGSNQPQHF.